The 2 T cell receptor beta chains below were found in one sample sequenced in a study of shared clonotypes between healthy human individuals. The repertoire was sequenced with immunoSEQ multiplex PCR; TCRdb's copy has only in-frame clones and lacks some. Among about 2.4 million clones listed, around nine tenths were seen once. The sample was naive CD4+ T cells sorted from blood. The subset: CD45RA+ positively selected. These receptors came from a man aged 18 to 30 in good health.

The V call is TRBV2, the J call TRBJ1-2, with D possibly TRBD1 on 6 matching bases. V shed 3 bases and J shed 8 bases, with 10 bases lying between them. The CDR3 extends over 12 amino acids. The germline V gene encodes CDR1 SNHLY and CDR2 FYNNEI. The CDR3 loop reads CASSEQGLGYTF. The CDR3 region has the DNA TGTGCCAGCAGTGAGCAGGGGCTCGGCTACACCTTC.

The chain has TRBV9 and TRBJ1-3, with D uncertain. CDR3 length equals 13 residues. The V gene lost 0 bases and the J gene lost 7 bases, with 8 bases spanning the gap. Per the germline V gene, CDR1 is SGDLS and CDR2 is YYNGEE. The CDR3 DNA follows: TGTGCCAGCAGCGTAGACTCATATAACACCATATATTTT. Translation: CASSVDSYNTIYF. The whole variable domain, remainder taken from reference TRBV9 and TRBJ1-3, is DSGVTQTPKHLITATGQRVTLRCSPRSGDLSVYWYQQSLDQGLQFLIQYYNGEERAKGNILERFSAQQFPDLHSELNLSSLELGDSALYFCASSVDSYNTIYFGEGSWLTVV.